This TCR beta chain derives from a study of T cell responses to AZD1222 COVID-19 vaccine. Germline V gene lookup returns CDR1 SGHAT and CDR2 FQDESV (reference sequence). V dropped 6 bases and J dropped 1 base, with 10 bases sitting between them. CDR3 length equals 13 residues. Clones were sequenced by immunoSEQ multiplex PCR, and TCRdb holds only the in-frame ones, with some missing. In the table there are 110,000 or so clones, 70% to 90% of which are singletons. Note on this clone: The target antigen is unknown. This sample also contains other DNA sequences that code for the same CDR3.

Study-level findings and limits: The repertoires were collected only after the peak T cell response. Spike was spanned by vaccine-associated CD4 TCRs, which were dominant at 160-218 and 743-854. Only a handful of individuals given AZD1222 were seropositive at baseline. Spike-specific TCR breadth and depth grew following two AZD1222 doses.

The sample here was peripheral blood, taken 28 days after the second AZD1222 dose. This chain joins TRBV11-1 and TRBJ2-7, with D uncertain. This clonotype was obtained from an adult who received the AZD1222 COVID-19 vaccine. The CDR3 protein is CASRSPNSYEQYF. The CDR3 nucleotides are TGTGCCAGCAGATCTCCTAATTCCTACGAGCAGTACTTC.